The entry below describes one TCR beta chain. Its antigen remains unknown. This sample is drawn from a study of OX40 agonist ivuxolimab in advanced cancers. Study-wide context: From 23 to 79 years was the age range, with a mean of around 60 years, and about 83% were male.

The method was immunoSEQ multiplex PCR; TCRdb's version includes in-frame clones alone and lacks a portion of them. The sample consists of about 80,000 clones, about 92% of them appearing once. The CDR3 is 13 amino acids. Germline loops: CDR1 MNHEY, CDR2 SMNVEV (reference sequence). V gave up 6 bases and J gave up 4 bases, with 10 bases separating them. Researchers took blood at baseline, on cycle 4 day 1, and on cycle 7 day 1. General study findings and limits: Some of the lowest clonal expansion was seen in partial responders at 0.1-3.0 mg/kg. Mean expanded clone counts were higher in CD8+ than CD4+ T cells.

The V and J genes are TRBV27 and TRBJ1-3; D uncertain. The source of this sequence is an adult with an advanced solid tumor such as melanoma, head and neck, liver or kidney cancer. Specimen: CD4+ or CD8+ T cells sorted from blood, collected in a trial of the OX40 agonist ivuxolimab. The CDR3 sequence: CASRTPVGNTIYF. For the CDR3, the DNA is TGTGCCAGCAGGACCCCGGTCGGAAACACCATATATTTT.